Reported below is one T cell receptor (beta chain). The protocol was immunoSEQ multiplex PCR, while the TCRdb copy is restricted to in-frame clones and leaves out a portion. The sample has 100,000 or so clones; approximately 93% are singletons. The CDR3 is 14 amino acids. This record belongs to a study of T cell changes during pregnancy in multiple sclerosis. The sequences come from peripheral blood, collected after pregnancy. The sequence came from a female donor with multiple sclerosis, enrolled in a pregnancy study. The rearrangement joins TRBV1 to TRBJ2-3; the listed D gene, TRBD2, was not tested against the DNA. TRBV1 is listed as a pseudogene. CDR3 in amino acids: CTSSQSSSGNTQYF. DNA for the CDR3: TGCACCAGCAGCCAATCTTCAAGCGGGAATACGCAGTATTTT.